One and the same sample provided the 11 T cell receptor beta chains below, sequenced in a study of T cells in Graves' hyperthyroidism and ophthalmopathy. RNA transcripts yielded amplified TCR beta CDR3 regions. The TCR CDR3 first-round RT-PCR relied on the HTBI primer set. MiXCR, run by TCRdb on the multiplex PCR reads, gives a single entry per CDR3 protein. Here the sample spans roughly 640,000 distinct CDR3 sequences, approximately 15% being singletons. Sequenced sample: blood. The receptors were sampled from a middle-aged woman with Graves' ophthalmopathy.

This clonotype was observed at least ten times. This rearrangement joins TRBV20-1 to TRBJ2-3; D is unclear. Germline-derived CDR1 and CDR2 are DFQATT and SNEGSKA (reference sequence). This CDR3 has 12 residues. V shed 3 bases and J shed 6 bases, with 10 bases lying between them. This chain's CDR3 is CSARQGSDTQYF. CDR3 nucleotides: TGCAGTGCTAGGCAAGGGTCTGATACGCAGTATTTT.

The chain is built from TRBV6-1 and TRBJ2-7; TRBD1 matches 9 bases. V lost 6 bases to trimming and J lost 1 base; unmatched junction nucleotides: 7. Per the germline V gene, CDR1 is MNHNS and CDR2 is SASEGT. The CDR3 sequence is 15 residues long. The CDR3 sequence is CASRVDRGTSYEQYF. DNA for the CDR3: TGTGCCAGCAGAGTTGACAGGGGGACTTCCTACGAGCAGTACTTC.

The table lists this clonotype with many counts. The CDR3 DNA reads TGTGCCAGCATTAAGAACAGGGGGGCTTTCTTT. It codes for CASIKNRGAFF. The chain joins TRBV28 to TRBJ1-1; 8 bases are a match to TRBD1. Germline V gene lookup returns CDR1 MDHEN and CDR2 SYDVKM. The CDR3 consists of 11 residues. V trimming: 7 bases; J trimming: 11 bases; junction bases outside the gene matches: 6.

The chain employs TRBV30 and TRBJ1-2; D call uncertain. The V end was cut by 5 bases, the J end by 6 bases, with 4 bases between. Germline V lookup: CDR1 GTSNPN, CDR2 SVGIG (reference sequence). The CDR3 has 9 residues. In DNA form, the CDR3 reads TGTGCCTGGGGGAATGGCTACACCTTC. Its protein product is CAWGNGYTF.

In its sample, this clonotype was seen a few times. The chain carries TRBV30 and TRBJ2-3; no reliable D call. Germline CDR1 is GTSNPN and CDR2 is SVGIG (reference sequence). This CDR3 contains 15 residues. Trimming shortened V by 0 bases and J by 3 bases, and 13 bases separated the two germline ends. In nucleotides, the CDR3 is TGTGCCTGGAGTGTTGGCAGTAAAGGGACAGATACGCAGTATTTT. Residues: CAWSVGSKGTDTQYF.

This clonotype was found a few times. The chain couples TRBV7-9 to TRBJ2-1; 8 bases are a match to TRBD2. The CDR3 length is 14 residues. CDR1 is SEHNR, CDR2 FQNEAQ, per germline (reference sequence). Trimming cost V 3 bases and J 4 bases; bases outside gene matches: 2. The CDR3 reads CASSFGTSYNEQFF. CDR3 coding DNA: TGTGCCAGCAGCTTCGGGACTAGTTACAATGAGCAGTTCTTC.

This clonotype was counted many times. The chain is built from TRBV30 and TRBJ1-1; no firm D call. CDR3 size: 13 residues. V lost 0 bases, J lost 0 bases, and 5 bases lay in between. Looked up from germline, CDR1 is GTSNPN and CDR2 is SVGIG (reference sequence). CDR3 residues: CAWSVVMNTEAFF. CDR3 in DNA: TGTGCCTGGAGTGTAGTGATGAACACTGAAGCTTTCTTT.

This clonotype was observed a handful of times. This chain connects TRBV12-3 or TRBV12-4 to TRBJ2-3, with D perhaps assigned TRBD1 or TRBD2 (6 bases each). V lost 1 base and J 4 bases, leaving 12 bases between the germline ends. The CDR3 sequence is 15 residues long. The chain's CDR3 is CASSLGGAAADTQYF. DNA of the CDR3: TGTGCCAGCAGTTTAGGGGGGGCCGCCGCAGATACGCAGTATTTT.

This chain joins TRBV7-2 and TRBJ2-1; no firm D call. The CDR3 loop spans 11 amino acids. The V and J ends lost 2 bases and 9 bases respectively, with 5 bases between them. Per the germline V gene, CDR1 is SGHTA and CDR2 is FQGNSA. CDR3 amino acids: CASSLSAEQFF. The CDR3 DNA sequence: TGTGCCAGCAGCTTAAGTGCTGAGCAGTTCTTC. The full variable domain, with the rest looked up from reference TRBV7-2 and TRBJ2-1, is GAGVSQSPSNKVTEKGKDVELRCDPISGHTALYWYRQSLGQGLEFLIYFQGNSAPDKSGLPSDRFSAERTGGSVSTLTIQRTQQEDSAVYLCASSLSAEQFFGPGTRLTVL.

This clonotype was seen many times. The rearrangement links TRBV27 to TRBJ1-2, with D tentatively TRBD1 (5 bases). The germline V gene has CDR1 MNHEY and CDR2 SMNVEV (reference sequence). Between the trimmed V and J ends, which lost 3 bases and 3 bases, there was a span of 14 bases. CDR3 size: 15 residues. The DNA of the CDR3 is TGTGCCAGCAGTTTCTCACCACAGGACTACTATGGCTACACCTTC. Protein product: CASSFSPQDYYGYTF.

This clonotype was detected many times. This chain joins TRBV5-1 and TRBJ2-1; 8 positions agree with TRBD2. Germline lookup yields CDR1 SGHRS and CDR2 YFSETQ. The V gene end was trimmed by 0 bases and the J gene end by 7 bases; junction bases not matched to a gene: 6. The CDR3 sequence is 15 residues long. This chain's CDR3 is CASSLVSGGRNEQFF. The CDR3 DNA reads as TGCGCCAGCAGCTTGGTAAGCGGGGGCCGAAATGAGCAGTTCTTC.